Sequencing of this T cell receptor (beta chain) was carried out in a study of T cell clonotyping in hematopoietic cell transplantation. There are 12 residues in the CDR3. J gave up 6 bases and V 7 bases, and 3 bases lay outside the gene matches. Germline V CDR1 and CDR2: LNHDA, SQIVND (reference sequence). Points on this clone: The antigen remains undetermined.

Some clones are missing from TCRdb's copy, which holds only in-frame ones; the method was immunoSEQ multiplex PCR. The data show 35,000 to 50,000 clones, around 95% seen once. Points from the study as a whole: Recipient TCR diversity dropped after transplant; expanded clonotypes rose from day 30 to 180. Higher Inverse Simpson Index values in graft donor and pretransplant recipient predicted broader posttransplant TCR diversity. Few recipient clonotypes overlapped donors; over 95% were de novo at given depth.

The chain recombines TRBV19 with TRBJ2-1, with 7 bases that match TRBD2. This clonotype was sampled from a man aged 30 to 39 in good health. Some clones in this sample may be carry-over from other donors' samples. Sequenced material: peripheral blood mononuclear cells. The CDR3 protein is CASKAGVNEQFF. The CDR3 DNA reads as TGTGCCAGTAAGGCGGGAGTCAATGAGCAGTTCTTC.